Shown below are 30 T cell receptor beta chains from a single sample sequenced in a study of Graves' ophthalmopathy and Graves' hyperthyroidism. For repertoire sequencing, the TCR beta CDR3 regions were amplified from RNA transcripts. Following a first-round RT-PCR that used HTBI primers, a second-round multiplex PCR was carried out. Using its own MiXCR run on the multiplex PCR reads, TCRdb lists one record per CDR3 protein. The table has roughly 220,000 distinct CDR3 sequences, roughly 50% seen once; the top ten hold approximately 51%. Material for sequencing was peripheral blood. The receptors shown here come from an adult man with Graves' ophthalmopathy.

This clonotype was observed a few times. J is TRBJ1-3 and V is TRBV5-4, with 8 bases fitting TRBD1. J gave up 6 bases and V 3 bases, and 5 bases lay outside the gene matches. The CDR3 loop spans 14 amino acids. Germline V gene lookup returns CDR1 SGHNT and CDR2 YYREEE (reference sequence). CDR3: CASSYRTGQNTIYF. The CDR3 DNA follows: TGTGCCAGCAGCTACCGGACAGGGCAAAACACCATATATTTT.

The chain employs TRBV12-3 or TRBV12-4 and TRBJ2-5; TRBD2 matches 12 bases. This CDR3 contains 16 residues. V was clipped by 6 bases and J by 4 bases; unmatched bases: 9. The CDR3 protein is CASSRASGRARETQYF. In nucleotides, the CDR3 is TGTGCCAGCAGCCGCGCTAGCGGGAGGGCCAGAGAGACCCAGTACTTC.

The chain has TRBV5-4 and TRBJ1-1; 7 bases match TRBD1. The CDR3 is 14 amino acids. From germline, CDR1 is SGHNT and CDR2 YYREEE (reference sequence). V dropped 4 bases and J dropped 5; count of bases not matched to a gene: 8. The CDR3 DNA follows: TGTGCCAGCAGCCCGACAGGGCTACGAACTGAAGCTTTCTTT. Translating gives CASSPTGLRTEAFF.

CDR3 amino acids: CASNRNRDRVTVEKLFF. Here the CDR3 DNA reads TGTGCCAGTAACCGAAACCGGGACAGGGTCACGGTCGAAAAACTGTTTTTT. V and J are TRBV19 and TRBJ1-4; 9 positions match TRBD1. The CDR3 has 17 amino acids. Unmatched junction bases numbered 17, after V lost 7 bases and J lost 8 bases. Germline V gene data show CDR1 as LNHDA and CDR2 as SQIVND (reference sequence).

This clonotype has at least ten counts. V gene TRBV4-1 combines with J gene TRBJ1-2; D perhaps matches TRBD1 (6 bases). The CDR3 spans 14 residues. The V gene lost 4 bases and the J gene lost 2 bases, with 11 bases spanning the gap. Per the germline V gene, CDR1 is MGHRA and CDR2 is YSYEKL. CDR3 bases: TGCGCCAGCAGCCGCACAGGGAACAACTATGGCTACACCTTC. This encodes CASSRTGNNYGYTF.

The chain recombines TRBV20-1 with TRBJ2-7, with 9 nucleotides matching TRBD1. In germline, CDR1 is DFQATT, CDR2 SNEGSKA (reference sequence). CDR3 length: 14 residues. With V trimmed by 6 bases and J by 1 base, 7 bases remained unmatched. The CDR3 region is CSALPGTGSYEQYF. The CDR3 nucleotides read TGCAGTGCCCTCCCCGGGACAGGGTCCTACGAGCAGTACTTC.

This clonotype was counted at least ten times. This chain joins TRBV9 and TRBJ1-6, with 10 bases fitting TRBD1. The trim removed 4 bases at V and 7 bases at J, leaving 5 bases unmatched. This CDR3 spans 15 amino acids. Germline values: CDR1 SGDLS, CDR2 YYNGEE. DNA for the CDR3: TGTGCCAGCAGCCCACGGACAGGGGGGAATTCACCCCTCCACTTT. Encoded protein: CASSPRTGGNSPLHF.

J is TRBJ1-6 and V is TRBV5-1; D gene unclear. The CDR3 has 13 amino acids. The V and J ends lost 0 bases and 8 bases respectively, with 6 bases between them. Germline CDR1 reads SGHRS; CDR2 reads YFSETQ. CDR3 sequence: CASSLAEDSPLHF. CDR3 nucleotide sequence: TGCGCCAGCAGCTTGGCGGAGGATTCACCCCTCCACTTT.

In DNA, the CDR3 is TGTGCCAGCAGTCAAAACAGGGGGGGGGCCAACGTCCTGACTTTC. Translated: CASSQNRGGANVLTF. J is TRBJ2-6 and V is TRBV3-1, with 8 bases matching TRBD1. This CDR3 is built from 15 residues. In germline, CDR1 is LGHDT, CDR2 YNNKEL (reference sequence). V lost 6 bases, J lost 4 bases, and 5 bases stayed unmatched. The full variable domain, with the rest looked up from reference TRBV3-1 and TRBJ2-6, is DTAVSQTPKYLVTQMGNDKSIKCEQNLGHDTMYWYKQDSKKFLKIMFSYNNKELIINETVPNRFSPKSPDKAHLNLHINSLELGDSAVYFCASSQNRGGANVLTFGAGSRLTVL.

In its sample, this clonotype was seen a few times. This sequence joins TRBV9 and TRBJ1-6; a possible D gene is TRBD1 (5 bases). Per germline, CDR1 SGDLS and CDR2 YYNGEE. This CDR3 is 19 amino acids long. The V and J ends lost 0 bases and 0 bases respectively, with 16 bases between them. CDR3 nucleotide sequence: TGTGCCAGCAGCGTAGGAGCAAGGGCAGGGAGCTCCTATAATTCACCCCTCCACTTT. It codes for CASSVGARAGSSYNSPLHF.

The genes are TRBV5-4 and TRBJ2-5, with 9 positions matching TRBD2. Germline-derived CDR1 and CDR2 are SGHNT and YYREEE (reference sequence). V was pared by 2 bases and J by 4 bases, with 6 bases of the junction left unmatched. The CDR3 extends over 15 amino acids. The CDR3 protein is CASSLGGGVGETQYF. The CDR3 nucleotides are TGTGCCAGCAGCTTAGGCGGGGGGGTAGGAGAGACCCAGTACTTC. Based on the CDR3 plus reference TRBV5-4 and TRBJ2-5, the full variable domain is ETGVTQSPTHLIKTRGQQVTLRCSSQSGHNTVSWYQQALGQGPQFIFQYYREEENGRGNFPPRFSGLQFPNYSSELNVNALELDDSALYLCASSLGGGVGETQYFGPGTRLLVL.

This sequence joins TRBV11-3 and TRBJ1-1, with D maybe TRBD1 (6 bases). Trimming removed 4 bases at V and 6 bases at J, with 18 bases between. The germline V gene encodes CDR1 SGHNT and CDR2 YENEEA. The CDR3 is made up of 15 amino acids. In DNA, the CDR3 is TGTGCCAGCAGCTCCCGGGACATGGGTGAATCTGAAGCTTTCTTT. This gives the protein CASSSRDMGESEAFF.

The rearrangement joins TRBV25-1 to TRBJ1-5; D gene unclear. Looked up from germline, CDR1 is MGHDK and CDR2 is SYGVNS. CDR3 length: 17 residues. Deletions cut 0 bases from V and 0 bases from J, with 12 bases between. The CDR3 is CASSEYDIADSNQPQHF. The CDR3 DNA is TGTGCCAGCAGTGAATATGACATCGCAGATAGCAATCAGCCCCAGCATTTT.

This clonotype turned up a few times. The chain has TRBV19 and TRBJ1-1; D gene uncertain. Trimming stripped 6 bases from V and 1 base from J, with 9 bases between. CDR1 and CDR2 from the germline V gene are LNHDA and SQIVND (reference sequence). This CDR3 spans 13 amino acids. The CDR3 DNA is TGTGCCAGTAGGGGAACAGAGAACACTGAAGCTTTCTTT. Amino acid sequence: CASRGTENTEAFF. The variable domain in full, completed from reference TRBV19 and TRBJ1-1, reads DGGITQSPKYLFRKEGQNVTLSCEQNLNHDAMYWYRQDPGQGLRLIYYSQIVNDFQKGDIAEGYSVSREKKESFPLTVTSAQKNPTAFYLCASRGTENTEAFFGQGTRLTVV.

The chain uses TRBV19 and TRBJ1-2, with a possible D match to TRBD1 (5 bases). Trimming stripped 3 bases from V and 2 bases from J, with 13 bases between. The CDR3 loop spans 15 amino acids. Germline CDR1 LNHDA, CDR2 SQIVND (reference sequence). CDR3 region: CASSIPRGSNYGYTF. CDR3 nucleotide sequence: TGTGCCAGTAGTATCCCACGGGGCAGCAACTATGGCTACACCTTC.

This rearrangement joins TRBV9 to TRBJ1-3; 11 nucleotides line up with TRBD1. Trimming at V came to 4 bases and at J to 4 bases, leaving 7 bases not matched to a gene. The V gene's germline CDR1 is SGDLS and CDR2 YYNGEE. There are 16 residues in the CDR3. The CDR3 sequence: CASSLDGQGAGNTIYF. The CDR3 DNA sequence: TGTGCCAGCAGCTTGGATGGACAGGGGGCCGGAAACACCATATATTTT.

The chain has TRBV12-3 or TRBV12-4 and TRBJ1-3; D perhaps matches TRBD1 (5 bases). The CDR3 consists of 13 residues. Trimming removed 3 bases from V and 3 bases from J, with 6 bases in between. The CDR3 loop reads CASSLTDGNTIYF. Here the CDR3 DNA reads TGTGCCAGCAGTTTGACAGATGGAAACACCATATATTTT.

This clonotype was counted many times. CDR3 nucleotide sequence: TGCAGCGTAGCCAAAGGGACGGGGGCCTTGACCCAGTACTTC. Translating it yields CSVAKGTGALTQYF. The chain combines TRBV29-1 with TRBJ2-5; D assignment may be TRBD1 or TRBD2 (6 bases each). CDR1 and CDR2 (germline): SQVTM, ANQGSEA. The CDR3 totals 14 residues. Trimming removed 6 bases at V and 7 bases at J, with 21 bases between.

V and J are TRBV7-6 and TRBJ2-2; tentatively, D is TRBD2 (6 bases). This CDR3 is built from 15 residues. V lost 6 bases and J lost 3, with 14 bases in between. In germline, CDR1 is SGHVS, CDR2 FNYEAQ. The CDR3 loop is CASSPGAGHTGELFF. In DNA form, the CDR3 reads TGTGCCAGCAGTCCAGGAGCGGGCCACACCGGGGAGCTGTTTTTT. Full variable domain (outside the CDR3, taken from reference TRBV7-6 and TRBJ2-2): GAGVSQSPRYKVTKRGQDVALRCDPISGHVSLYWYRQALGQGPEFLTYFNYEAQQDKSGLPNDRFSAERPEGSISTLTIQRTEQRDSAMYRCASSPGAGHTGELFFGEGSRLTVL.

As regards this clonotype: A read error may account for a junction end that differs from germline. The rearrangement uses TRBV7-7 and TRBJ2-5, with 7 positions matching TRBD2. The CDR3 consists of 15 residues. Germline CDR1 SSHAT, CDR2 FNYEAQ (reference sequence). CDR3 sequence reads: CASSPRGTRGETQYF. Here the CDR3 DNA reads TGTGCTAGCAGCCCGCGGGGGACCCGGGGGGAGACCCAGTACTTC.

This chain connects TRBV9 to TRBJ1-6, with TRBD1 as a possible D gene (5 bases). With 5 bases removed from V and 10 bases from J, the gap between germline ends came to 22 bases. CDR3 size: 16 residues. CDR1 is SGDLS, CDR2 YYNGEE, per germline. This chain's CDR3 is CASSYSQGTGESPLHF. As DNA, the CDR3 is TGTGCCAGCAGTTACTCCCAAGGGACCGGGGAGTCACCCCTCCACTTT.

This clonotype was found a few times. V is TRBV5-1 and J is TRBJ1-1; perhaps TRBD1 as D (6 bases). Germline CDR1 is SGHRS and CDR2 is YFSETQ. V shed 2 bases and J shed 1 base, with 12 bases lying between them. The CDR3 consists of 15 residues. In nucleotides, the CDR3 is TGCGCCAGCAGCTTAGGGGGGATGGGGAACACTGAAGCTTTCTTT. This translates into CASSLGGMGNTEAFF.

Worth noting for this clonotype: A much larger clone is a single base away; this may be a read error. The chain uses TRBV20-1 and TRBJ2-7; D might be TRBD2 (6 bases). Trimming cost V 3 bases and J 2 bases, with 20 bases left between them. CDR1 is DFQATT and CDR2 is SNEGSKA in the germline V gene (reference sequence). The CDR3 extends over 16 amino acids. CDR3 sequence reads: CSASRSPGLQPYEQYF. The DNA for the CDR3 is TGCAGTGCTAGTCGGTCTCCGGGACTCCAGCCCTACGAGCAGTACTTC.

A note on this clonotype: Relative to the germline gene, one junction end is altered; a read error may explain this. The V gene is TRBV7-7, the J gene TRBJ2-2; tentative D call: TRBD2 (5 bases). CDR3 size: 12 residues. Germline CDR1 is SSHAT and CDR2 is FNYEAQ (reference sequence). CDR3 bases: TGTGCTAGCACCCCCGGGGCCGGGGAGCTGTTTTTT. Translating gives CASTPGAGELFF.

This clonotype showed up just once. CDR3 sequence: CASSQEGGGETQYF. CDR3 nucleotides: TGTGCCAGCAGCCAAGAAGGGGGCGGTGAGACCCAGTACTTC. This chain links TRBV3-1 with TRBJ2-5; 7 bases agree with TRBD1. CDR1 and CDR2 (germline): LGHDT, YNNKEL (reference sequence). The trim removed 0 bases at V and 5 bases at J, leaving 3 bases unmatched. The CDR3 covers 14 residues.

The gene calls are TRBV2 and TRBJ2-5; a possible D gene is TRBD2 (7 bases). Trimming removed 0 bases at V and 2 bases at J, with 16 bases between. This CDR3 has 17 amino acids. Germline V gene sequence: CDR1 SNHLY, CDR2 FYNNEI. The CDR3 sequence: CASSEAQRDTLQETQYF. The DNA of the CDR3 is TGTGCCAGCAGTGAAGCACAGCGGGACACGTTACAAGAGACCCAGTACTTC.

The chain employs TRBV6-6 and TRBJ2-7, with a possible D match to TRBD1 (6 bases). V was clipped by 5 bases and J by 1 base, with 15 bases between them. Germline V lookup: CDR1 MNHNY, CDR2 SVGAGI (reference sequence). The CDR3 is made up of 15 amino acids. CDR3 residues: CASSATPTGSYEQYF. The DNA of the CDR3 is TGTGCCAGCAGTGCCACCCCGACAGGTTCCTACGAGCAGTACTTC.

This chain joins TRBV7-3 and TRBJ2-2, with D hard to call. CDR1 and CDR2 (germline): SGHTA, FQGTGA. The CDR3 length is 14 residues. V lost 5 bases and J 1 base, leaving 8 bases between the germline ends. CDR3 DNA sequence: TGTGCCAGCAGCCCGCAGGTGAACACCGGGGAGCTGTTTTTT. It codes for CASSPQVNTGELFF.

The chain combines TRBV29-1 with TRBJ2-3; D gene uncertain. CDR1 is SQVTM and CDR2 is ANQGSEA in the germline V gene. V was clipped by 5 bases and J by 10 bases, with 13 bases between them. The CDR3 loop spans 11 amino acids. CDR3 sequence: CSVPTEAAQYF. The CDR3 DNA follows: TGCAGCGTTCCGACTGAGGCAGCGCAGTATTTT.

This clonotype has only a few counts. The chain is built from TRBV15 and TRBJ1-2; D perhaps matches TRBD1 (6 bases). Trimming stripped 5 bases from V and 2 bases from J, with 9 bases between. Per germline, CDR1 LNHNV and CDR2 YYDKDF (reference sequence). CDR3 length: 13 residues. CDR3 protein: CATSWGANYGYTF. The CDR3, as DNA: TGTGCCACCAGCTGGGGGGCCAACTATGGCTACACCTTC.